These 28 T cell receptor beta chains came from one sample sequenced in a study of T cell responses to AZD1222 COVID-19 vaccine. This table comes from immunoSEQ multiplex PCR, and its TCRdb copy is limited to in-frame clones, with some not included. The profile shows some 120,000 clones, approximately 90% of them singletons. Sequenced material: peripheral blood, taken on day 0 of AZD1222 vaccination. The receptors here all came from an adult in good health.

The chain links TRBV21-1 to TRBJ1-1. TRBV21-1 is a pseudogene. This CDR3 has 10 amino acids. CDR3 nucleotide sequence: TGTGCCAGCAGCCGTCTAAGAGCTTTCTTT. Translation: CASSRLRAFF.

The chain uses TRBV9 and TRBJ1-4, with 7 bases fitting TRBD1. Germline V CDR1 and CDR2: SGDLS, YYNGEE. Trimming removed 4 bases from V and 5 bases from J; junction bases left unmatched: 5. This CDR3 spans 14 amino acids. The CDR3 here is CASSMDRQNEKLFF. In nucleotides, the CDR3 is TGTGCCAGCAGCATGGACAGGCAGAATGAAAAACTGTTTTTT.

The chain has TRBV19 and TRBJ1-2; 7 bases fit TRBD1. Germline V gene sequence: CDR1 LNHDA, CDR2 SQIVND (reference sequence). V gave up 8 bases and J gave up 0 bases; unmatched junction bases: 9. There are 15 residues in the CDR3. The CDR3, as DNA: TGTGCCAGTTTGGATTGGGACAGAGCTAACTATGGCTACACCTTC. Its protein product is CASLDWDRANYGYTF.

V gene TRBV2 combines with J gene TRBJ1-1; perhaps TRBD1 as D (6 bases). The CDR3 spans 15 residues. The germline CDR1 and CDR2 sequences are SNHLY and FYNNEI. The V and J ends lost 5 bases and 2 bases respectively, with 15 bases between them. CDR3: CASSFDPGVNTEAFF. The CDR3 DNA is TGTGCCAGCAGTTTTGACCCAGGGGTAAACACTGAAGCTTTCTTT.

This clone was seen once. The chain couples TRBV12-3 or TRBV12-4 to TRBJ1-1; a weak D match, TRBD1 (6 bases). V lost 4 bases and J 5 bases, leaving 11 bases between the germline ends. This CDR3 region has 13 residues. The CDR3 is CASSYSGVTEAFF. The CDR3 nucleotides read TGTGCCAGCAGTTATTCAGGGGTAACTGAAGCTTTCTTT.

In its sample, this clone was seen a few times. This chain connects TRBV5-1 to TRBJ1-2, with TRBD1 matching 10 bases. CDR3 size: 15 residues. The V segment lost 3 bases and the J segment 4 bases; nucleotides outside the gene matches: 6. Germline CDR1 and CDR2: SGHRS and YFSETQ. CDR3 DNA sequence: TGCGCCAGCAGCTCCGGGACAGGGGAGGGCTATGGCTACACCTTC. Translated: CASSSGTGEGYGYTF.

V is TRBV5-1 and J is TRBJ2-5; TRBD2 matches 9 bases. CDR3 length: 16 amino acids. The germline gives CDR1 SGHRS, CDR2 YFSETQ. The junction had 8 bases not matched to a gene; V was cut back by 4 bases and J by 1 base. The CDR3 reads CASSRGASGTQETQYF. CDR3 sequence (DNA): TGCGCCAGCAGCCGTGGGGCTAGCGGGACCCAAGAGACCCAGTACTTC.

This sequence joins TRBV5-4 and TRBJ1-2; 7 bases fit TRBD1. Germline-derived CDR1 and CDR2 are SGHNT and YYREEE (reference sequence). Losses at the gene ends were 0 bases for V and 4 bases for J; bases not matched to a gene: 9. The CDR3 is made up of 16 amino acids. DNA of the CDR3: TGTGCCAGCAGCTTGGTACAGGGGAAGTTCCCCTATGGCTACACCTTC. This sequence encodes CASSLVQGKFPYGYTF.

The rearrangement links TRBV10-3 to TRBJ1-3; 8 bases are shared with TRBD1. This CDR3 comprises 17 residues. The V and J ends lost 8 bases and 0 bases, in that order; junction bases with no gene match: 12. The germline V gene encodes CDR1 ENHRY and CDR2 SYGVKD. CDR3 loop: CAICKQGVSRSGNTIYF. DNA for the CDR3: TGTGCCATCTGTAAACAGGGGGTATCCCGCTCTGGAAACACCATATATTTT.

The CDR3 region is CASSVQTDTQYF. The DNA for the CDR3 is TGTGCCAGCAGTGTACAGACAGATACGCAGTATTTT. V is TRBV2 and J is TRBJ2-3; D uncertain. Trimming stripped 4 bases from V and 3 bases from J, with 5 bases between. Per the germline V gene, CDR1 is SNHLY and CDR2 is FYNNEI. This CDR3 contains 12 residues.

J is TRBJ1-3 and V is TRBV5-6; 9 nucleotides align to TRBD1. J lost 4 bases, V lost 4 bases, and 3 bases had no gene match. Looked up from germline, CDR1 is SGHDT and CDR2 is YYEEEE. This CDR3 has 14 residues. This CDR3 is CASSAQGAGNTIYF. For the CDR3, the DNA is TGTGCCAGCAGCGCACAGGGGGCAGGAAACACCATATATTTT.

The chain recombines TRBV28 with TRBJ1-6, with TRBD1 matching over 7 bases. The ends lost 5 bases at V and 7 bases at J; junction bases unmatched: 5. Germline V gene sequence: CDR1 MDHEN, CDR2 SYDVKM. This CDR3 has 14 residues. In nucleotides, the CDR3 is TGTGCCAGCAGTGCGACAGGGCTGAATTCACCCCTCCACTTT. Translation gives CASSATGLNSPLHF.

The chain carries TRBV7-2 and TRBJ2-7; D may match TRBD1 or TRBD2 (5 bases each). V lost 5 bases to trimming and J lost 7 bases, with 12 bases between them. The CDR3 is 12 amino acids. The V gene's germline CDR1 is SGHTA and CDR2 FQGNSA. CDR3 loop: CASSLSWGEQYF. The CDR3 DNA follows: TGTGCCAGCAGCCTGAGTTGGGGGGAGCAGTACTTC. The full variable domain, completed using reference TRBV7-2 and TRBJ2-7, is GAGVSQSPSNKVTEKGKDVELRCDPISGHTALYWYRQSLGQGLEFLIYFQGNSAPDKSGLPSDRFSAERTGGSVSTLTIQRTQQEDSAVYLCASSLSWGEQYFGPGTRLTVT.

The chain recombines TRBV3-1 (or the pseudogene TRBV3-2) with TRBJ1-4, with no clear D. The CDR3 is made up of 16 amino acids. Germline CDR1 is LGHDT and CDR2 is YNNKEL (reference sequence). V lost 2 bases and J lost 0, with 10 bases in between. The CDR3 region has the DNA TGTGCCAGCAGCCAATCGCTGGGAGCAACTAATGAAAAACTGTTTTTT. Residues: CASSQSLGATNEKLFF.

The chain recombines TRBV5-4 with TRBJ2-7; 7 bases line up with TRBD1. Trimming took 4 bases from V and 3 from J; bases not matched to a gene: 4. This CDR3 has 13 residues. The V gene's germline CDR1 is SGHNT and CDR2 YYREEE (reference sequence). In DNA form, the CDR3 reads TGTGCCAGCAGCAGGGACAGCTTCTACGAGCAGTACTTC. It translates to CASSRDSFYEQYF.

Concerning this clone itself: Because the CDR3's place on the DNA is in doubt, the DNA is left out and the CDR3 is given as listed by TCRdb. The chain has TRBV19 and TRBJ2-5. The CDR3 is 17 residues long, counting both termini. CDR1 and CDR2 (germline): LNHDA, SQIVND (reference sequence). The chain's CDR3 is CASTSGHFGRLQETQYF.

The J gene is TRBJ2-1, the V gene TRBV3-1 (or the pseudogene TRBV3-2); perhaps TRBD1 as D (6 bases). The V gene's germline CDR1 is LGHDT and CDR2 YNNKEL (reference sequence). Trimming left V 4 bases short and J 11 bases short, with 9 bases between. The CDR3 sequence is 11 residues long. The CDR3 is CASSLGQQQFF. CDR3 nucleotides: TGTGCCAGCAGCCTAGGACAGCAGCAGTTCTTC.

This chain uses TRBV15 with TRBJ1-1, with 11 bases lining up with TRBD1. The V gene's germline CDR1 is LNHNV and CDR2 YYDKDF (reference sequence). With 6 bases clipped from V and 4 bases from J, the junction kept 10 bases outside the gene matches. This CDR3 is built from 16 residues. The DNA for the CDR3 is TGTGCCACCAGACCCACTCCGGGACAGGGGGTCACTGAAGCTTTCTTT. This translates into CATRPTPGQGVTEAFF.

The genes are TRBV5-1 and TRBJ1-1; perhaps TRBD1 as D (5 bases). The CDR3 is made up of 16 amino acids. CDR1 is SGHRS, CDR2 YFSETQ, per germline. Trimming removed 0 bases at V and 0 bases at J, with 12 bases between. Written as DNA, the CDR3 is TGCGCCAGCAGCTTGGAGCCAGGGAACATGAACACTGAAGCTTTCTTT. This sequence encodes CASSLEPGNMNTEAFF.

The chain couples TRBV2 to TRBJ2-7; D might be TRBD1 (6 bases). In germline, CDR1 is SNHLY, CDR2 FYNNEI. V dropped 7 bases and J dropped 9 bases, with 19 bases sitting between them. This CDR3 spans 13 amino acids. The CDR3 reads CASIPGAFNGQYF. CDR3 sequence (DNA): TGTGCCAGCATACCAGGGGCGTTCAATGGGCAGTACTTC.

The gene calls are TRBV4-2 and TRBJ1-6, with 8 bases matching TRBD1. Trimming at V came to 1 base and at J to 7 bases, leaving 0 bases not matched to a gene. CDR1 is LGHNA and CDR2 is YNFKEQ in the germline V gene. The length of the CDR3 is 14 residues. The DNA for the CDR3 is TGTGCCAGCAGCCAAGGACAGGGGAATTCACCCCTCCACTTT. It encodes CASSQGQGNSPLHF.

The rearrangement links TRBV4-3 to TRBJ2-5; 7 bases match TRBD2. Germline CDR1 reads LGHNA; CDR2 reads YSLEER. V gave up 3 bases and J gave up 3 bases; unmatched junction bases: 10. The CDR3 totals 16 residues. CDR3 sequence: CASSQGRTSFEETQYF. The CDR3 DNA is TGCGCCAGCAGCCAGGGGAGGACTAGTTTTGAAGAGACCCAGTACTTC.

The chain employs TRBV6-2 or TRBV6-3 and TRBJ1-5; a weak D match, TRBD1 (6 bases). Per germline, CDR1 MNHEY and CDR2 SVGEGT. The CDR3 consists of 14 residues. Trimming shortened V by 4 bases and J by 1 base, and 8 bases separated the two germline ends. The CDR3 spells CASSSGASNQPQHF. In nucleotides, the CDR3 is TGTGCCAGCAGTTCGGGGGCGAGCAATCAGCCCCAGCATTTT.

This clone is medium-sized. The CDR3 loop reads CASSQGAVYEQYF. CDR3 DNA: TGTGCCAGCTCACAGGGGGCGGTCTACGAGCAGTACTTC. The chain combines TRBV18 with TRBJ2-7; 7 bases are a match to TRBD1. From germline, CDR1 is KGHSH and CDR2 LQKENI. Unmatched junction bases numbered 3, after V lost 4 bases and J lost 3 bases. The CDR3 is 13 residues long.

The CDR3 spells CASSYRGIGTGELFF. CDR3 in DNA: TGTGCATCTTCCTACAGGGGTATTGGCACCGGGGAGCTGTTTTTT. V gene TRBV19 combines with J gene TRBJ2-2; the match to TRBD1 covers 7 bases. Looked up from germline, CDR1 is LNHDA and CDR2 is SQIVND (reference sequence). This CDR3 is built from 15 residues. The complete variable domain, with remaining parts taken from reference TRBV19 and TRBJ2-2, reads DGGITQSPKYLFRKEGQNVTLSCEQNLNHDAMYWYRQDPGQGLRLIYYSQIVNDFQKGDIAEGYSVSREKKESFPLTVTSAQKNPTAFYLCASSYRGIGTGELFFGEGSRLTVL.

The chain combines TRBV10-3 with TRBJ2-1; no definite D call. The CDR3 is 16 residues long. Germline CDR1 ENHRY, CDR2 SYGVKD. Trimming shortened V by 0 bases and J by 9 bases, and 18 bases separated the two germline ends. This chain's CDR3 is CAISESMGPYQSEQFF. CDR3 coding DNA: TGTGCCATCAGTGAGTCGATGGGCCCATACCAGAGTGAGCAGTTCTTC.

CDR3 DNA sequence: TGTGCCAGCAGCCCGGGACTAGCGGGGCCCTACGAGCAGTACTTC. Protein: CASSPGLAGPYEQYF. This chain links TRBV7-9 with TRBJ2-7, with 13 bases that match TRBD2. Germline-derived CDR1 and CDR2 are SEHNR and FQNEAQ (reference sequence). This CDR3 contains 15 residues. Trimming at V came to 5 bases and at J to 2 bases, leaving 3 bases not matched to a gene.

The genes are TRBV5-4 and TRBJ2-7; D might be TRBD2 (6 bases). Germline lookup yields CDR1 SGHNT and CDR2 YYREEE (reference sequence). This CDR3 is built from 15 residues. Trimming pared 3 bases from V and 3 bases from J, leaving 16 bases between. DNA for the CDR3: TGTGCCAGCAGCTCCCCGACTAGAATGGGCTACGAGCAGTACTTC. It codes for CASSSPTRMGYEQYF.